Listed below are T cell receptor beta chains from one sample, sequenced in a study of blood T cell repertoires in COVID-19. This table comes from immunoSEQ multiplex PCR, and its TCRdb copy is limited to in-frame clones, with some not included. The table includes more than 85,000 clones, roughly 88% detected once. What was sequenced was peripheral blood. Source of these receptors: a human donor in a cohort sampled during active COVID-19. Both conserved end residues are part of each CDR3. The order of the fields is V gene, J gene, clone size, D gene, CDR3 protein, CDR3 DNA. A D gene is named only where the DNA matches it firmly. Expanded clones are given a class, and other clones once, few, many or no size at all.

V: TRBV6-4
J: TRBJ2-3
size: -
D: -
CDR3: CASSDSGRVADTQYF
DNA: TGTGCCAGCAGTGACTCAGGCAGGGTGGCAGATACGCAGTATTTT

V: TRBV5-5
J: TRBJ2-7
size: -
D: -
CDR3: CASSPAGASYEQYF
DNA: TGTGCCAGCAGCCCGGCGGGGGCCTCCTACGAGCAGTACTTC

V: TRBV7-3
J: TRBJ2-2
size: -
D: TRBD2
CDR3: CASSDGLAGGAGELFF
DNA: TGTGCCAGCAGCGACGGACTAGCGGGAGGGGCCGGGGAGCTGTTTTTT

V: TRBV6-6
J: TRBJ1-2
size: -
D: -
CDR3: CASSYGDRTFGDGYTF
DNA: TGTGCCAGCAGTTACGGCGACAGGACTTTCGGGGATGGCTACACCTTC

V: TRBV28
J: TRBJ2-5
size: once
D: -
CDR3: CASKAAGLEGTQYF
DNA: TGTGCCAGCAAGGCCGCGGGTCTAGAAGGGACCCAGTACTTC

V: TRBV12-5
J: TRBJ2-7
size: -
D: TRBD1
CDR3: CASGLVVGTGGYEQYF
DNA: TGTGCTAGTGGTTTGGTTGTAGGGACAGGGGGATACGAGCAGTACTTC

V: TRBV5-5
J: TRBJ2-7
size: -
D: TRBD2
CDR3: CASSLAGTSGSYEQYF
DNA: TGTGCCAGCAGCTTGGCCGGGACTAGCGGGAGCTACGAGCAGTACTTC

V: TRBV11-3
J: TRBJ2-3
size: -
D: -
CDR3: CASSLLASTDTQYF
DNA: TGTGCCAGCAGCCTCCTAGCGAGCACAGATACGCAGTATTTT

V: TRBV4-3
J: TRBJ2-3
size: -
D: TRBD1
CDR3: CASSQQQGLDTQYF
DNA: TGCGCCAGCAGCCAGCAACAGGGGTTGGATACGCAGTATTTT

V: TRBV6-5
J: TRBJ1-6
size: -
D: TRBD1
CDR3: CAIAGGRNSPLHF
DNA: TGTGCCATTGCAGGGGGGAGGAATTCACCCCTCCACTTT

V: TRBV6-5
J: TRBJ1-1
size: -
D: TRBD1
CDR3: CASSRTGNTEAFF
DNA: TGTGCCAGCAGCCGGACAGGGAACACTGAAGCTTTCTTT

V: TRBV28
J: TRBJ2-7
size: -
D: -
CDR3: CASSLTGSYRSYEQYF
DNA: TGTGCCAGCAGCCTTACCGGGAGTTACCGCTCCTACGAGCAGTACTTC

V: TRBV27
J: TRBJ2-5
size: -
D: -
CDR3: CASSLGGYETQYF
DNA: TGTGCCAGCAGTTTAGGGGGGTACGAGACCCAGTACTTC

V: TRBV5-1
J: TRBJ2-2
size: few
D: TRBD1
CDR3: CASSFDRGLRELFF
DNA: TGCGCCAGCAGCTTCGACAGGGGATTAAGGGAGCTGTTTTTT

V: TRBV5-5
J: TRBJ2-1
size: -
D: TRBD2
CDR3: CASSLGISGSNRVGSEQFF
DNA: TGTGCCAGCAGCTTGGGTATTAGCGGGAGTAATCGGGTCGGTAGTGAGCAGTTCTTC

V: TRBV3-1/TRBV3-2
J: TRBJ2-7
size: few
D: TRBD1
CDR3: CASSQYEGSVGQGQQYF
DNA: TGTGCCAGCAGCCAGTATGAGGGATCCGTGGGACAGGGGCAACAGTACTTC

V: TRBV10-3
J: TRBJ1-5
size: -
D: -
CDR3: CAISEGPQGPGGNQPQHF
DNA: TGTGCCATCAGTGAGGGGCCCCAAGGTCCCGGGGGCAATCAGCCCCAGCATTTT

V: TRBV5-5
J: TRBJ2-7
size: once
D: TRBD1
CDR3: CASSRRQGPTYEQYF
DNA: TGTGCCAGCAGCCGCCGACAGGGCCCTACCTACGAGCAGTACTTC

V: TRBV29-1
J: TRBJ1-1
size: -
D: -
CDR3: CSVRGHSVAFF
DNA: TGCAGCGTTAGAGGGCACAGTGTGGCTTTCTTT

V: TRBV19
J: TRBJ2-7
size: -
D: -
CDR3: CASSTLGTRSYEQYF
DNA: TGTGCCAGTAGTACCCTGGGGACTCGGTCCTACGAGCAGTACTTC

V: TRBV2
J: TRBJ2-2
size: -
D: -
CDR3: CASRRRGELFF
DNA: TGTGCCAGCAGGCGGCGTGGGGAGCTGTTTTTT

V: TRBV9
J: TRBJ1-5
size: -
D: TRBD1
CDR3: CASSKGQGTSQPQHF
DNA: TGTGCCAGCAGCAAAGGACAGGGGACATCGCAGCCCCAGCATTTT

V: TRBV28
J: TRBJ2-5
size: -
D: TRBD1
CDR3: CASRRKQGVWETQYF
DNA: TGTGCCAGCCGTCGAAAACAGGGGGTGTGGGAGACCCAGTACTTC

V: TRBV27
J: TRBJ1-4
size: -
D: -
CDR3: CASSYDSTILNEKLFF
DNA: TGTGCCAGCAGTTACGACAGCACAATACTAAATGAAAAACTGTTTTTT

V: TRBV19
J: TRBJ2-5
size: -
D: TRBD2
CDR3: CASSIRAGGRVRGGQETQYF
DNA: TGTGCCAGTAGTATAAGGGCTGGCGGGAGGGTCCGGGGGGGCCAAGAGACCCAGTACTTC

V: TRBV5-1
J: TRBJ1-2
size: -
D: TRBD1
CDR3: CASSLTTGDGYTF
DNA: TGCGCCAGCAGCTTGACCACAGGGGATGGCTACACCTTC

V: TRBV7-8
J: TRBJ1-2
size: -
D: -
CDR3: CASSNIESGRNF
DNA: TGTGCCAGCAGCAATATCGAGTCCGGGAGGAACTTC

V: TRBV28
J: TRBJ2-7
size: -
D: TRBD2
CDR3: CASSLEAGVTLYEQYF
DNA: TGTGCCAGCAGTTTAGAAGCGGGAGTTACGCTCTACGAGCAGTACTTC

V: TRBV3-1/TRBV3-2
J: TRBJ1-5
size: few
D: -
CDR3: CASSQEGWGDSNQPQHF
DNA: TGTGCCAGCAGCCAAGAAGGGTGGGGGGATAGCAATCAGCCCCAGCATTTT